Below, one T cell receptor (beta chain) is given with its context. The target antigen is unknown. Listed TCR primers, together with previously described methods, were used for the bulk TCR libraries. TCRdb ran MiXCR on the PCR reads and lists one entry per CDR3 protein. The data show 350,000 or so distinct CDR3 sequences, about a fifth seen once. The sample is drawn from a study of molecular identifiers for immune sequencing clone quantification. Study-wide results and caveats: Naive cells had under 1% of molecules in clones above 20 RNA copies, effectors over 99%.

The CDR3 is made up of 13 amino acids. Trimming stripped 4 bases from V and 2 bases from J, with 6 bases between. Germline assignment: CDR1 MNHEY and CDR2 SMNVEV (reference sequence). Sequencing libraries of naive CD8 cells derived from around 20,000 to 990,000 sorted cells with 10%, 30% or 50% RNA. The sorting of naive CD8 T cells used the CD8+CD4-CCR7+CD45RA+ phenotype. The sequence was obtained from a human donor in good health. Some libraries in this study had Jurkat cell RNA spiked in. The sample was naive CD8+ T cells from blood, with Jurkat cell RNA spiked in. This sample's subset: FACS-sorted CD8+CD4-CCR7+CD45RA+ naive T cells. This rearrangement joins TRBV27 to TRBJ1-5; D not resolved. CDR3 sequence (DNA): TGTGCCAGCAGTTACCAGGGCAATCAGCCCCAGCATTTT. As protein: CASSYQGNQPQHF.